The present T cell receptor beta chain was sequenced within a study of T cells in Graves' hyperthyroidism and ophthalmopathy. General study results and limits: Blood also showed most of the thyroid clonotypes that were expanded above 0.001. Median prediction lead before ophthalmopathy onset was about 6.5 months with the model. Using 13 V-J features, a model discriminated ophthalmopathy from stable hyperthyroidism.

There are 15 residues in the CDR3. The V end was cut by 5 bases, the J end by 4 bases, with 16 bases between. The germline gives CDR1 SEHNR, CDR2 FQNEAQ (reference sequence). Duration under 3 months, a NOSPECS grade of at least 4, and a Clinical Activity Score of at least 3 characterized the ophthalmopathy patients. This clonotype showed up many times. Its matching antigen is unknown. RNA transcripts provided the source from which TCR beta CDR3 regions were amplified. The HTBI primer set was used in a first-round RT-PCR of the TCR CDR3. MiXCR was run by TCRdb on the multiplex PCR reads, yielding one entry per CDR3 protein. The sample yields approximately 570,000 distinct CDR3 sequences, about 20% seen once.

The clonotype was recovered from a middle-aged man with Graves' ophthalmopathy. This rearrangement joins TRBV7-9 to TRBJ2-3; D is unclear. The sample consisted of blood. The CDR3 sequence: CASSPGIKDPDTQYF. As DNA, the CDR3 is TGTGCCAGCAGCCCCGGTATTAAGGACCCAGATACGCAGTATTTT.